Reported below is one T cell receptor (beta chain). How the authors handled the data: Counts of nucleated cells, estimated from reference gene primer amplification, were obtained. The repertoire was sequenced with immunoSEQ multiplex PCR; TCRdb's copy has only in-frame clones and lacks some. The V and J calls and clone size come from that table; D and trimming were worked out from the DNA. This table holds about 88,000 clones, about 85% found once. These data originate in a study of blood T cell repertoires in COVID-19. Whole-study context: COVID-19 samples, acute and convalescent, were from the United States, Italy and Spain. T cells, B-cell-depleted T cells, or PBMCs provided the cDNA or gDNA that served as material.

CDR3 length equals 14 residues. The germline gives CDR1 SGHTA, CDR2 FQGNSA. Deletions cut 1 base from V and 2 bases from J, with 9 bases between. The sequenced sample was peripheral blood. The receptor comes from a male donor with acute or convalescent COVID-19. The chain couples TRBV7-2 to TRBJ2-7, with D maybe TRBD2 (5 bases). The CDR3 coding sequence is TGTGCCAGCAGCTTAGGGGCCGGGGCCTACGAGCAGTACTTC. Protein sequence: CASSLGAGAYEQYF.